This T cell receptor (beta chain) is from a study of low-dose radiotherapy and immunotherapy resistance in tumors. As for the study in general: One day prior to radiation and immunotherapy, intravenous cyclophosphamide at 200 mg/m2 was given, repeated every two weeks.

cDNA synthesis used a TRAV/TRBV-specific primer set for both chains. Using a constant-region primer together with a V-primer adapter, TCRs were subjected to around 20 PCR cycles of amplification. TCRdb passed the reads through MiXCR, listing each CDR3 protein once. Counted here are roughly 90,000 distinct CDR3 sequences, less than 25% occurring once; the ten biggest clones make up 9.5% to 15%. V was cut by 6 bases and J by 3 bases, with 3 bases left in between. The V gene's germline CDR1 is MNHEY and CDR2 SVGEGT. The CDR3 consists of 10 residues. This clonotype was seen repeatedly, ten times or more. Time point in this sample: after trial treatment. Treatment given: LDRT plus nivolumab, ipilimumab, low-dose cyclophosphamide and aspirin (RACIN trial). In the RACIN dose-escalation trial, donors got nivolumab plus ipilimumab with aspirin, cyclophosphamide and radiotherapy.

This sequence was found in a female donor with ovarian cancer. The material was PBMCs, obtained after low-dose radiotherapy plus immunotherapy. V gene TRBV6-2 or TRBV6-3 combines with J gene TRBJ2-7; D gene ambiguous. The CDR3 DNA sequence: TGTGCCAGCAGCTTCTACGAGCAGTACTTC. This gives the protein CASSFYEQYF.